Reported below is one TCR beta chain. With V trimmed by 0 bases and J by 10 bases, 9 bases remained unmatched. This CDR3 is 16 amino acids long. The germline CDR1 and CDR2 sequences are KGHSH and LQKENI. In the authors' workflow: Scientists estimated how many nucleated cells there were by amplifying reference gene primers. This table comes from immunoSEQ multiplex PCR, and its TCRdb copy is limited to in-frame clones, with some not included. The V and J calls and clone size come from that table; D and trimming were worked out from the DNA. Among tens of thousands of clones, 86% were seen once, and the ten largest hold about 20%. This sample stems from a study of blood T cell repertoires in COVID-19. The wider study: T cells, B-cell-depleted T cells, or PBMCs provided the cDNA or gDNA that served as material.

Sequencing input: peripheral blood. The receptor was isolated from a woman older than 75 in a cohort sampled during active or convalescent COVID-19. The chain joins TRBV18 to TRBJ1-6, with TRBD1 matching 7 bases. The CDR3 DNA follows: TGTGCCAGCTCACCACCCAACAGGGGAGCAGAATCACCCCTCCACTTT. It specifies CASSPPNRGAESPLHF. The variable domain in full, with the rest retrieved from reference TRBV18 and TRBJ1-6, is NAGVMQNPRHLVRRRGQEARLRCSPMKGHSHVYWYRQLPEEGLKFMVYLQKENIIDESGMPKERFSAEFPKEGPSILRIQQVVRGDSAAYFCASSPPNRGAESPLHFGNGTRLTVT.